This T cell receptor (beta chain) appears in the sequencing data of a study of blood T cell repertoires in COVID-19. The wider study: The United States, Italy and Spain provided the acute and convalescent COVID-19 samples. In each case, the material was cDNA or gDNA derived from T cells, B-cell-depleted T cells, or PBMCs.

Looked up from germline, CDR1 is SGHNT and CDR2 is YYREEE (reference sequence). The J segment lost 8 bases and the V segment lost 2 bases, leaving 4 bases of the junction unmatched. The CDR3 is 14 amino acids. In the study's own analysis: The authors estimated nucleated cell counts from reference gene primer amplification. Libraries were prepared by immunoSEQ multiplex PCR; TCRdb keeps only in-frame clonotypes and omits some of them. The DNA gave D and trimming, while V, J and clone size come from that table. The data show some 70,000 clones, about four fifths seen once. Sequenced sample: peripheral blood. The TCR comes from a woman aged 70-85 years with acute or convalescent COVID-19. The rearrangement uses TRBV5-4 and TRBJ2-6; 7 bases map to TRBD1. The DNA for the CDR3 is TGTGCCAGCAGCTTCTTGACAGGGACCAACGTCCTGACTTTC. It encodes CASSFLTGTNVLTF.